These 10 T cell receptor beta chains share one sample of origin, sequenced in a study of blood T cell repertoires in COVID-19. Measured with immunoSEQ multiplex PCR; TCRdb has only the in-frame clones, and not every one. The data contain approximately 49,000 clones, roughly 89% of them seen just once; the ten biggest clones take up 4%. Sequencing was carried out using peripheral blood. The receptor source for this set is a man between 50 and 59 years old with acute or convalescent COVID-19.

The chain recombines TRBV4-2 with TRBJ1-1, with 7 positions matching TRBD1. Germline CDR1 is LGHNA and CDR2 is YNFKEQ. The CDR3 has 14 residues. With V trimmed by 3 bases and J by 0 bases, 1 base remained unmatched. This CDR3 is CASSQGQMNTEAFF. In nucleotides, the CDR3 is TGTGCCAGCAGCCAGGGACAGATGAACACTGAAGCTTTCTTT.

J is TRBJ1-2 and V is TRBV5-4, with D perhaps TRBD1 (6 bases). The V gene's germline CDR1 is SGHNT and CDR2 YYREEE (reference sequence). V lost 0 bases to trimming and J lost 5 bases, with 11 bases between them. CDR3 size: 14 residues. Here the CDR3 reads CASSLVQGSYGYTF. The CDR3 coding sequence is TGTGCCAGCAGCTTGGTTCAGGGGTCATATGGCTACACCTTC.

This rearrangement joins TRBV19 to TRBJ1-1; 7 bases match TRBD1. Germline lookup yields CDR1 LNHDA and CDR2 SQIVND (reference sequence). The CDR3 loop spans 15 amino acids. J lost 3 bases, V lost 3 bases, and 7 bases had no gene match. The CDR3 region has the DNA TGTGCCAGTAGTATGACAGGGAACTTGGACACTGAAGCTTTCTTT. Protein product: CASSMTGNLDTEAFF.

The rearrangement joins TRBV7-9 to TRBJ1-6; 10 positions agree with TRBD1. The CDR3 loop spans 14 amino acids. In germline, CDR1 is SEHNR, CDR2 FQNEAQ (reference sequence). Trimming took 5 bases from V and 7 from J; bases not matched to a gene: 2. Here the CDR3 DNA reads TGTGCCAGCAGCCCGGGACAGGGGAATTCACCCCTCCACTTT. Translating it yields CASSPGQGNSPLHF.

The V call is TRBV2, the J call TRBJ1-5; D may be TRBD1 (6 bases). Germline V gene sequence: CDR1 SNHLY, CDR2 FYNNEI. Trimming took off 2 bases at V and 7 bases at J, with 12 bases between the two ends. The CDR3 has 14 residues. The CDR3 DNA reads TGTGCCAGCAGTGAAAGGGGGGGTAGGCAGCCCCAGCATTTT. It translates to CASSERGGRQPQHF.

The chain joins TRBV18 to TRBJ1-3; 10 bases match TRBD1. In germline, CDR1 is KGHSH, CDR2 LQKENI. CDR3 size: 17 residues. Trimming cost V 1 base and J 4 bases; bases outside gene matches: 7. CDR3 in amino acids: CASSPQETGGSGNTIYF. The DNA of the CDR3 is TGTGCCAGCTCACCACAGGAGACAGGGGGCTCCGGAAACACCATATATTTT.

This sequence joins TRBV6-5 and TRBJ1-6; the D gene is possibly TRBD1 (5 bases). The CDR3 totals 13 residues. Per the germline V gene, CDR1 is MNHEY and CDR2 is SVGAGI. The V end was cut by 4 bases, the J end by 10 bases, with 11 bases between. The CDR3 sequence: CASSLSGNSPLHF. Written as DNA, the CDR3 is TGTGCCAGCAGTTTGTCAGGGAACTCACCCCTCCACTTT.

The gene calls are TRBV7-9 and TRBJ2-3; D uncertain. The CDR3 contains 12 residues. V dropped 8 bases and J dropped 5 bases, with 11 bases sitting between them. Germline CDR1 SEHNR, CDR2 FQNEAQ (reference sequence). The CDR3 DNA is TGTGCCAGCGCTAATAAGAGAGATACGCAGTATTTT. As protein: CASANKRDTQYF.

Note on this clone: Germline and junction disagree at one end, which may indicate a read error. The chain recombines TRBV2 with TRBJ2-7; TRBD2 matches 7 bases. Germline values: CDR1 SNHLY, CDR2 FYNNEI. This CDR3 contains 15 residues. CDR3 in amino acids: CASSERDYPSNEQYF. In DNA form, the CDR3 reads TGTGCCAGCAGTGAGAGGGACTACCCCTCCAACGAGCAGTACTTC.

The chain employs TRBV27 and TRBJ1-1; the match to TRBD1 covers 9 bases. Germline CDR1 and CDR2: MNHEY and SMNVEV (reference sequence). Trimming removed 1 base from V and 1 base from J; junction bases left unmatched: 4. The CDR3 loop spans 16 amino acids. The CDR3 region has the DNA TGTGCCAGCAGTTTATGGACAGGGGCCACGAACACTGAAGCTTTCTTT. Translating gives CASSLWTGATNTEAFF.